This is a list of T cell receptor beta chains from one sample in a study of cytomegalovirus exposure and HLA in healthy donors. Clones were sequenced by immunoSEQ multiplex PCR, and TCRdb holds only the in-frame ones, with some missing. This sample has roughly 99,000 clones, with roughly 82% found just once. Sequenced sample: PBMCs. The receptors originated from a man aged 25 to 40 in good health and CMV-seropositive. Each CDR3 is given with its conserved first and last residue. The D gene is left open where the match is weak. Part of the rows lack a size; the others show once, few, many or a class for expanded clones.

d_gene: -
j_gene: TRBJ2-4
v_gene: TRBV7-2
abundance: -
CDR3nt: TGTGCCAGCAGCTTAGGGGGGGGCGGCAAAAACAGTCAGTACTTC
CDR3aa: CASSLGGGGKNSQYF

d_gene: TRBD1
j_gene: TRBJ2-1
v_gene: TRBV27
abundance: -
CDR3nt: TGTGCCAGCAGTTTATCAAGGACAGGTTACAATGAGCAGTTCTTC
CDR3aa: CASSLSRTGYNEQFF

d_gene: TRBD1
j_gene: TRBJ1-1
v_gene: TRBV11-2
abundance: -
CDR3nt: TGTGCCAGCAGCTTGGGGACAGGCCCTCTCACTGAAGCTTTCTTT
CDR3aa: CASSLGTGPLTEAFF

d_gene: -
j_gene: TRBJ1-5
v_gene: TRBV6-6
abundance: -
CDR3nt: TGTGCCAGCAGCCAGAACCGGGGGCCCCAGCATTTT
CDR3aa: CASSQNRGPQHF

d_gene: -
j_gene: TRBJ2-1
v_gene: TRBV19
abundance: -
CDR3nt: TGTGCCAGTAGTACAGACTATGCCCTTCGTTACAATGAGCAGTTCTTC
CDR3aa: CASSTDYALRYNEQFF

d_gene: TRBD1
j_gene: TRBJ2-1
v_gene: TRBV11-3
abundance: -
CDR3nt: TGTGCCAGCAGCCCAATACAGGGGGCTATTTCCGACAATGAGCAGTTCTTC
CDR3aa: CASSPIQGAISDNEQFF

d_gene: TRBD2
j_gene: TRBJ2-2
v_gene: TRBV6-5
abundance: -
CDR3nt: TGTGCCAGCAGTTCGCCGAGCGGGGGGCGCTCCGGGGAGCTGTTTTTT
CDR3aa: CASSSPSGGRSGELFF

d_gene: -
j_gene: TRBJ2-2
v_gene: TRBV30
abundance: few
CDR3nt: TGTGCCTGGAGTTTCAGCGGGGAGCTGTTTTTT
CDR3aa: CAWSFSGELFF

d_gene: -
j_gene: TRBJ1-5
v_gene: TRBV6-6
abundance: -
CDR3nt: TGTGCCAGCAGTCTAGATCAGCCCCAGCATTTT
CDR3aa: CASSLDQPQHF

d_gene: -
j_gene: TRBJ2-7
v_gene: TRBV7-9
abundance: -
CDR3nt: TGTTCCAGCAGTTCTCCACCGACAGGCACCTACGAGCAGTACTTC
CDR3aa: CSSSSPPTGTYEQYF

d_gene: TRBD2
j_gene: TRBJ2-3
v_gene: TRBV6-7
abundance: -
CDR3nt: TGTGCCAGCAGTTACAGGACTAGCGGGAACACAGATACGCAGTATTTT
CDR3aa: CASSYRTSGNTDTQYF

d_gene: -
j_gene: TRBJ1-1
v_gene: TRBV6-5
abundance: -
CDR3nt: TGTGCCAGCAGTTACTCGCTCGAGCTAGAAGCTTTCTTT
CDR3aa: CASSYSLELEAFF

d_gene: TRBD2
j_gene: TRBJ2-5
v_gene: TRBV5-5
abundance: -
CDR3nt: TGTGCCAGCAGCGTACCGGGGGGGGAGACCCAGTACTTC
CDR3aa: CASSVPGGETQYF

d_gene: TRBD2
j_gene: TRBJ2-3
v_gene: TRBV29-1
abundance: -
CDR3nt: TGCAGCGTCCTATTTAGACTAGCGACAACATCAGATACGCAGTATTTT
CDR3aa: CSVLFRLATTSDTQYF

d_gene: -
j_gene: TRBJ1-4
v_gene: TRBV27
abundance: -
CDR3nt: TGTGCCAGCAGTTTATTCGCAGGTGGTTGGGGAGACGAAAAACTGTTTTTT
CDR3aa: CASSLFAGGWGDEKLFF

d_gene: TRBD1
j_gene: TRBJ1-1
v_gene: TRBV5-1
abundance: few
CDR3nt: TGCGCCAGCAGCGAGAGACAGGGGTACACTGAAGCTTTCTTT
CDR3aa: CASSERQGYTEAFF

d_gene: -
j_gene: TRBJ2-4
v_gene: TRBV10-1
abundance: -
CDR3nt: TGCGCCAGCAGCCCGGGACAAAAAAACAGTCAGTACTTC
CDR3aa: CASSPGQKNSQYF

d_gene: TRBD2
j_gene: TRBJ2-7
v_gene: TRBV6-5
abundance: once
CDR3nt: TGTGCCAGCAGTCGACTAGCGGGGAGCTCCTACGAGCAGTACTTC
CDR3aa: CASSRLAGSSYEQYF

d_gene: -
j_gene: TRBJ2-1
v_gene: TRBV6-1
abundance: -
CDR3nt: TGTGCCAGCAGCCTGGAAAGGGGGGGGAATGAGCAGTTCTTC
CDR3aa: CASSLERGGNEQFF

d_gene: TRBD1
j_gene: TRBJ1-6
v_gene: TRBV5-1
abundance: -
CDR3nt: TGCGCCAGCAGCTTGGGGACAGGGCCGTATTCACCCCTCCACTTT
CDR3aa: CASSLGTGPYSPLHF

d_gene: -
j_gene: TRBJ2-5
v_gene: TRBV27
abundance: -
CDR3nt: TGTGCCAGCAGTTTTCTGTTTAGCCGCGAGACCCAGTACTTC
CDR3aa: CASSFLFSRETQYF

d_gene: -
j_gene: TRBJ2-4
v_gene: TRBV6-5
abundance: -
CDR3nt: TGTGCCAGCAGCGATCCGGGAGAAAACAGTCAGTACTTC
CDR3aa: CASSDPGENSQYF

d_gene: TRBD1
j_gene: TRBJ2-3
v_gene: TRBV5-1
abundance: -
CDR3nt: TGCGCCAGCAGCTTGGCAGGGGGCGTCCCAGATACGCAGTATTTT
CDR3aa: CASSLAGGVPDTQYF

d_gene: -
j_gene: TRBJ1-5
v_gene: TRBV6-4
abundance: -
CDR3nt: TGTGCCAGCAGCGTGGAGAAGGTGCAGCCCCAGCATTTT
CDR3aa: CASSVEKVQPQHF

d_gene: -
j_gene: TRBJ2-2
v_gene: TRBV18
abundance: -
CDR3nt: TGTGCCAGCTCGGACCGAGAGAGGGCCGGGGAGCTGTTTTTT
CDR3aa: CASSDRERAGELFF

d_gene: TRBD2
j_gene: TRBJ2-3
v_gene: TRBV19
abundance: -
CDR3nt: TGTGCCAGTAGCCTAGCGGGGGGGAAGCAGTATTTT
CDR3aa: CASSLAGGKQYF

d_gene: TRBD1
j_gene: TRBJ1-6
v_gene: TRBV7-9
abundance: -
CDR3nt: TGTTCCAGCAGCCAGACAGGGGGCGGATATAATTCACCCCTCCACTTT
CDR3aa: CSSSQTGGGYNSPLHF

d_gene: -
j_gene: TRBJ2-5
v_gene: TRBV2
abundance: few
CDR3nt: TGTGCCAGCAGCCAAAGTCCGGGGAACCAAGAGACCCAGTACTTC
CDR3aa: CASSQSPGNQETQYF

d_gene: TRBD2
j_gene: TRBJ2-5
v_gene: TRBV7-9
abundance: -
CDR3nt: TGTGCCAGCAGGTCTAGGGAGGGAGAGACCCAGTACTTC
CDR3aa: CASRSREGETQYF

d_gene: TRBD1
j_gene: TRBJ2-7
v_gene: TRBV23-1
abundance: -
CDR3nt: TGCGCCAGCACCAATCGGGACAGGTTCTTTCCTTACGAGCAGTACTTC
CDR3aa: CASTNRDRFFPYEQYF

d_gene: TRBD2
j_gene: TRBJ2-3
v_gene: TRBV6-5
abundance: few
CDR3nt: TGTGCCAGCAGTTACTCCCGGGGGGGCGAAGATACGCAGTATTTT
CDR3aa: CASSYSRGGEDTQYF

d_gene: TRBD2
j_gene: TRBJ2-3
v_gene: TRBV5-1
abundance: -
CDR3nt: TGCGCCAGCAGAAATATAGCGGGGGAAAGCACAGATACGCAGTATTTT
CDR3aa: CASRNIAGESTDTQYF

d_gene: -
j_gene: TRBJ2-5
v_gene: TRBV7-9
abundance: -
CDR3nt: TGTGCCAGCAGCCGTAGGGGAATCTTGGAGACCCAGTACTTC
CDR3aa: CASSRRGILETQYF

d_gene: TRBD1
j_gene: TRBJ1-5
v_gene: TRBV6-6
abundance: -
CDR3nt: TGTGCCAGCAGACGCGACAGGGACAATCAGCCCCAGCATTTT
CDR3aa: CASRRDRDNQPQHF

d_gene: -
j_gene: TRBJ1-1
v_gene: TRBV2
abundance: once
CDR3nt: TGTGCCAGCAGCCCCCGAGCAGGGGTCACTGAAGCTTTCTTT
CDR3aa: CASSPRAGVTEAFF

d_gene: TRBD1
j_gene: TRBJ2-2
v_gene: TRBV29-1
abundance: -
CDR3nt: TGCAGCGGTTGGACAGGGACCGGGGAGCTGTTTTTT
CDR3aa: CSGWTGTGELFF

d_gene: -
j_gene: TRBJ2-6
v_gene: TRBV6-5
abundance: once
CDR3nt: TGTGCCAGCAGTTACTCACTGTTCTCTGGGGCCAACGGCCTGACTTTC
CDR3aa: CASSYSLFSGANGLTF

d_gene: TRBD1
j_gene: TRBJ1-3
v_gene: TRBV6-5
abundance: -
CDR3nt: TGTGCCAGCAGTACTGGACAGGGGGCTGGAAACACCATATATTTT
CDR3aa: CASSTGQGAGNTIYF

d_gene: TRBD2
j_gene: TRBJ2-2
v_gene: TRBV6-4
abundance: many
CDR3nt: TGTGCCAGCAGTGACAGCGGGGGGGACACCGGGGAGCTGTTTTTT
CDR3aa: CASSDSGGDTGELFF

d_gene: -
j_gene: TRBJ2-2
v_gene: TRBV6-6
abundance: -
CDR3nt: TGTGCCACCTCAGTTATCGGTGGGCAGGGGACCGGGGAGCTGTTTTTT
CDR3aa: CATSVIGGQGTGELFF

d_gene: TRBD2
j_gene: TRBJ2-7
v_gene: TRBV13
abundance: few
CDR3nt: TGTGCCAGCAGCTTCCAGCGGGGGTCCTACGAGCAGTACTTC
CDR3aa: CASSFQRGSYEQYF

d_gene: TRBD2
j_gene: TRBJ2-3
v_gene: TRBV9
abundance: -
CDR3nt: TGTGCCAGCAGCGGCAGCGGGGATAAGGCAGATACGCAGTATTTT
CDR3aa: CASSGSGDKADTQYF